The 11 T cell receptor beta chains below all came from one sample that was sequenced in a study of T cell changes during pregnancy in multiple sclerosis. Using immunoSEQ multiplex PCR, the repertoire was profiled, and TCRdb retains in-frame clones only, with some absent. Here the sample spans 42,000 or so clones, less than 95% being singletons. The sample here was CD8+ T cells from peripheral blood mononuclear cells, taken in the first trimester of pregnancy. These receptors were collected from a female donor with multiple sclerosis, enrolled in a pregnancy study.

The V and J genes are TRBV5-4 and TRBJ1-3; TRBD1 matches 10 bases. The V gene end was trimmed by 3 bases and the J gene end by 0 bases; junction bases not matched to a gene: 0. Germline loops: CDR1 SGHNT, CDR2 YYREEE (reference sequence). This CDR3 is built from 15 residues. CDR3 in DNA: TGTGCCAGCAGCTGGGACAGGGGCTCTGGAAACACCATATATTTT. This sequence encodes CASSWDRGSGNTIYF.

This chain connects TRBV7-8 to TRBJ2-1; 7 nucleotides align to TRBD1. Germline CDR1 is SGHVS and CDR2 is FQNEAQ. The CDR3 runs 14 residues. Losses at the gene ends were 1 base for V and 6 bases for J; bases not matched to a gene: 3. The CDR3 DNA follows: TGTGCCAGCAGCTTAGTGGGACAGCTCAATGAGCAGTTCTTC. It is translated as CASSLVGQLNEQFF.

The chain uses TRBV19 and TRBJ1-5, with TRBD1 matching over 7 bases. CDR1 and CDR2 from the germline V gene are LNHDA and SQIVND (reference sequence). The CDR3 spans 14 residues. The J segment lost 6 bases and the V segment lost 3 bases, leaving 5 bases of the junction unmatched. CDR3 sequence reads: CASSIERGLQPQHF. As DNA, the CDR3 is TGTGCCAGTAGTATTGAGAGGGGGCTTCAGCCCCAGCATTTT.

The V and J genes are TRBV25-1 and TRBJ2-3; TRBD2 might be the D (6 bases). Trimming left V 2 bases short and J 4 bases short, with 16 bases between. CDR1 is MGHDK, CDR2 SYGVNS, per germline. The CDR3 length is 16 residues. In DNA form, the CDR3 reads TGTGCCAGCAGTGAAACAGGTCGCGGGATTTCAGATACGCAGTATTTT. Residues: CASSETGRGISDTQYF.

The chain joins TRBV4-1 to TRBJ1-4; D gene ambiguous. This CDR3 region has 14 residues. The V gene's germline CDR1 is MGHRA and CDR2 YSYEKL. V lost 6 bases, J lost 5 bases, and 13 bases lay in between. CDR3 sequence: CASSPPVENEKLFF. The CDR3 DNA reads as TGCGCCAGCAGTCCACCGGTTGAGAATGAAAAACTGTTTTTT.

The chain has TRBV6-5 and TRBJ1-2, with a weak D call TRBD1 (5 bases). Per germline, CDR1 MNHEY and CDR2 SVGAGI. V was cut by 3 bases and J by 1 base, with 9 bases left in between. This CDR3 spans 14 amino acids. Here the CDR3 reads CASSYLGDNYGYTF. DNA of the CDR3: TGTGCCAGCAGTTATTTAGGGGATAACTATGGCTACACCTTC.

The chain couples TRBV6-6 to TRBJ2-7, with 10 bases that match TRBD1. Germline CDR1 reads MNHNY; CDR2 reads SVGAGI (reference sequence). The CDR3 has 14 amino acids. The V and J ends lost 11 bases and 4 bases, in that order; junction bases with no gene match: 11. The CDR3, as DNA: TGTGCCTCAAGCCGGGACAGGGGTTTGTACGAGCAGTACTTC. It translates to CASSRDRGLYEQYF.

V is TRBV4-3 and J is TRBJ2-5; 7 nucleotides agree with TRBD1. The CDR3 extends over 16 amino acids. CDR1 is LGHNA, CDR2 YSLEER, per germline. The J segment lost 1 base and the V segment lost 0 bases, leaving 5 bases of the junction unmatched. The CDR3 DNA follows: TGCGCCAGCAGCCAAGATGGCAGGGGGACCCAAGAGACCCAGTACTTC. It encodes CASSQDGRGTQETQYF.

The V gene is TRBV7-2, the J gene TRBJ1-1, with TRBD1 matching 8 bases. Trimming cost V 0 bases and J 11 bases; bases outside gene matches: 8. The CDR3 runs 14 residues. The germline gives CDR1 SGHTA, CDR2 FQGNSA. The DNA of the CDR3 is TGTGCCAGCAGCTTAGCATCAGGGGGCCCTCCGGCTTTCTTT. Translated: CASSLASGGPPAFF.

The rearrangement joins TRBV5-8 to TRBJ1-1, with 7 positions matching TRBD1. The V and J ends lost 4 bases and 4 bases, in that order; junction bases with no gene match: 16. CDR1 SGHTS and CDR2 YDEGEE come from the germline V gene. The CDR3 runs to 17 residues. The CDR3 bases are TGTGCCAGCAGCCTGTCCTTTCCACAGGGGTCGGGCACTGAAGCTTTCTTT. Translation gives CASSLSFPQGSGTEAFF.

This chain links TRBV11-2 with TRBJ2-1; 9 bases are a match to TRBD2. CDR1 and CDR2 (germline): SGHAT, FQNNGV. V dropped 5 bases and J dropped 4; count of bases not matched to a gene: 9. CDR3 size: 16 residues. The CDR3 sequence: CASSQTTSGLYNEQFF. The CDR3 DNA is TGTGCCAGCAGCCAAACTACTAGCGGGCTTTACAATGAGCAGTTCTTC.